The 14 T cell receptor beta chains below all came from one sample that was sequenced in a study of OX40 agonist ivuxolimab in advanced cancers. TCRdb's copy holds only in-frame clones and misses some; the assay was immunoSEQ multiplex PCR. The sample holds tens of thousands of clones, 80% to 90% seen once. Specimen: CD4+ or CD8+ T cells sorted from blood, collected in a trial of the OX40 agonist ivuxolimab. These receptors were obtained from an adult with an advanced solid tumor such as melanoma, head and neck, liver or kidney cancer.

The chain recombines TRBV9 with TRBJ2-2; 12 positions agree with TRBD1. Unmatched junction bases numbered 5, after V lost 0 bases and J lost 5 bases. The CDR3 length is 17 residues. CDR1 and CDR2 from the germline V gene are SGDLS and YYNGEE. The CDR3 reads CASSVDSGQGATGELFF. The CDR3 nucleotides read TGTGCCAGCAGCGTAGATTCGGGACAGGGGGCAACCGGGGAGCTGTTTTTT.

The CDR3 reads CASSFDSNNEQFF. The CDR3, as DNA: TGCGCCAGCAGCTTTGACAGCAACAATGAGCAGTTCTTC. The V gene is TRBV5-1, the J gene TRBJ2-1, with D possibly matching TRBD1 (5 bases). Germline lookup yields CDR1 SGHRS and CDR2 YFSETQ. V lost 2 bases and J lost 5, with 8 bases in between. This CDR3 is 13 amino acids long. Looking up the rest from reference TRBV5-1 and TRBJ2-1 gives the full variable domain: KAGVTQTPRYLIKTRGQQVTLSCSPISGHRSVSWYQQTPGQGLQFLFEYFSETQRNKGNFPGRFSGRQFSNSRSEMNVSTLELGDSALYLCASSFDSNNEQFFGPGTRLTVL.

The V call is TRBV5-5, the J call TRBJ2-7; weak D call: TRBD1 (7 bases). V shed 4 bases and J shed 2 bases, with 22 bases lying between them. This CDR3 has 17 residues. Germline V lookup: CDR1 SGHKS, CDR2 YYEKEE (reference sequence). Here the CDR3 DNA reads TGTGCCAGCAGCGAAGGACAGGCCCCAAGGACTACCTACGAGCAGTACTTC. It specifies CASSEGQAPRTTYEQYF. Combining the CDR3 with reference TRBV5-5 and TRBJ2-7 gives the whole variable domain DAGVTQSPTHLIKTRGQQVTLRCSPISGHKSVSWYQQVLGQGPQFIFQYYEKEERGRGNFPDRFSARQFPNYSSELNVNALLLGDSALYLCASSEGQAPRTTYEQYFGPGTRLTVT.

The V call is TRBV6-1, the J call TRBJ1-5; the D is unclear. Between the trimmed V and J ends, which lost 8 bases and 4 bases, there was a span of 15 bases. CDR1 MNHNS and CDR2 SASEGT come from the germline V gene. This CDR3 comprises 14 residues. The CDR3 nucleotides read TGTGCCAGCGAAGAGAACCTGTGGAATCAGCCCCAGCATTTT. Translated, it gives CASEENLWNQPQHF.

The V gene is TRBV7-9, the J gene TRBJ2-3; D ambiguous. The length of the CDR3 is 14 residues. Deletions cut 4 bases from V and 0 bases from J, with 8 bases between. Germline V gives CDR1 SEHNR, CDR2 FQNEAQ (reference sequence). This CDR3 reads CASSSLFSTDTQYF. For the CDR3, the DNA is TGTGCCAGCAGCTCATTATTTAGCACAGATACGCAGTATTTT.

The rearrangement joins TRBV7-9 to TRBJ2-6, with TRBD1 matching over 8 bases. Per the germline V gene, CDR1 is SEHNR and CDR2 is FQNEAQ (reference sequence). This CDR3 spans 19 amino acids. The junction had 16 bases not matched to a gene; V was cut back by 5 bases and J by 4 bases. CDR3 nucleotide sequence: TGTGCCAGCAGCCCCCGAGGACAGGGCGTGTTGTCCGGGGCCAACGTCCTGACTTTC. This translates into CASSPRGQGVLSGANVLTF.

The chain employs TRBV6-5 and TRBJ2-2; D is uncertain. Deletions cut 4 bases from V and 6 bases from J, with 3 bases between. The germline gives CDR1 MNHEY, CDR2 SVGAGI. This CDR3 is 11 amino acids long. CDR3 coding DNA: TGTGCCAGCAGTTTGGCCGGGGAGCTGTTTTTT. This encodes CASSLAGELFF.

The chain uses TRBV30 and TRBJ2-6; D gene unclear. The CDR3 spans 15 residues. V lost 3 bases to trimming and J lost 0 bases, with 9 bases between them. Germline CDR1 is GTSNPN and CDR2 is SVGIG (reference sequence). CDR3: CAWSAGSSGANVLTF. The DNA of the CDR3 is TGTGCCTGGAGCGCCGGAAGCTCTGGGGCCAACGTCCTGACTTTC.

The chain has TRBV30 and TRBJ2-4; no definite D call. The germline V and J ends were trimmed by 0 bases and 5 bases, with 17 bases remaining between them. Germline V gene data show CDR1 as GTSNPN and CDR2 as SVGIG (reference sequence). The CDR3 spans 16 residues. CDR3 sequence reads: CAWSVSSRRTQNIQYF. The CDR3 DNA sequence: TGTGCCTGGAGTGTATCGAGCCGCCGGACCCAAAACATTCAGTACTTC.

The rearrangement joins TRBV30 to TRBJ2-7; no clear D. Trimming removed 1 base at V and 2 bases at J, with 18 bases between. The germline V gene encodes CDR1 GTSNPN and CDR2 SVGIG (reference sequence). This CDR3 is 16 amino acids long. The CDR3 nucleotides are TGTGCCTGGAGTGCGGTGACCCTGCGGAGCCCCTACGAGCAGTACTTC. This gives the protein CAWSAVTLRSPYEQYF. The whole variable domain, remainder taken from reference TRBV30 and TRBJ2-7, is SQTIHQWPATLVQPVGSPLSLECTVEGTSNPNLYWYRQAAGRGLQLLFYSVGIGQISSEVPQNLSASRPQDRQFILSSKKLLLSDSGFYLCAWSAVTLRSPYEQYFGPGTRLTVT.

The CDR3 loop is CASSGSLVGAITLEAFF. The CDR3 DNA reads TGTGCCAGCAGTGGCTCCTTAGTTGGGGCAATTACCCTTGAAGCTTTCTTT. This chain connects TRBV6-1 to TRBJ1-1; possible D gene TRBD1, 5 bases. The CDR3 consists of 17 residues. The V end lost 4 bases, the J end lost 7 bases, and 25 bases lay between the germline ends. Germline-derived CDR1 and CDR2 are MNHNS and SASEGT.

Comment on this clone: The junction does not match germline at one end; this may be a read error. This sequence joins TRBV7-7 and TRBJ2-2, with D possibly matching TRBD2 (5 bases). This CDR3 contains 14 residues. Per the germline V gene, CDR1 is SSHAT and CDR2 is FNYEAQ (reference sequence). For the CDR3, the DNA is TGTGCTAGCAGCTTAGAGGGAGCAGGCGGGGAGCTGTTTTTT. As protein: CASSLEGAGGELFF.

This chain uses TRBV6-5 with TRBJ2-2, with D uncertain. Germline CDR1 MNHEY, CDR2 SVGAGI. This CDR3 is built from 14 residues. V dropped 7 bases and J dropped 5 bases, with 14 bases sitting between them. The CDR3 sequence is CASTGLQRTGELFF. Here the CDR3 DNA reads TGTGCCAGCACCGGCCTTCAGAGGACCGGGGAGCTGTTTTTT.

This rearrangement joins TRBV9 to TRBJ1-2; no clear D gene. V lost 4 bases and J 7 bases, leaving 20 bases between the germline ends. CDR1 is SGDLS, CDR2 YYNGEE, per germline. This CDR3 comprises 15 residues. As DNA, the CDR3 is TGTGCCAGCAGCCCCCACCCAGCTGCCCGACTTGGCTACACCTTC. Its translation is CASSPHPAARLGYTF.